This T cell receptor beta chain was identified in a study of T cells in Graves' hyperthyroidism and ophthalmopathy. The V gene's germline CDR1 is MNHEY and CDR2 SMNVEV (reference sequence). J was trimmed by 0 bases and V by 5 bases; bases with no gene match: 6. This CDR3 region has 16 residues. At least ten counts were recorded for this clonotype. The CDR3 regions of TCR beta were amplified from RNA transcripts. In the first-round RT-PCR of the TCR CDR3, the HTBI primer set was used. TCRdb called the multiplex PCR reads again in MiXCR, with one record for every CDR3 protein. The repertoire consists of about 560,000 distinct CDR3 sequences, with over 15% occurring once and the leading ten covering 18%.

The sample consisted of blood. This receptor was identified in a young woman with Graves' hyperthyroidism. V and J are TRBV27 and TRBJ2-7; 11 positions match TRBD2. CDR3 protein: CASSPQGLAASYEQYF. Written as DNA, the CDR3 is TGTGCCAGCAGTCCTCAGGGACTAGCGGCCTCCTACGAGCAGTACTTC.